This entry concerns a single T cell receptor (beta chain). Its antigen is unidentified. A junction end diverges from the germline sequence, so it may reflect a read error. A sample-barcoded 5' primer and a J-beta primer mix were used in a second PCR of roughly 6 to 11 cycles. A single record per CDR3 protein comes from TCRdb applying MiXCR to the 5' RACE reads. This table has some 1.1 million distinct CDR3 sequences, 35% to 45% appearing once. This record comes from a study of blood T cells in healthy people across ages. Study-level results: Donor CMV status, an unknown factor, possibly confounded changes in expanded clonotypes.

This CDR3 contains 17 residues. Germline CDR1 is SGHDT and CDR2 is YYEEEE. Every sample yielded at least 6.5 million isolated PBMCs. The chain carries TRBV5-6 and TRBJ2-1; 7 bases line up with TRBD1. The TCR originated in a man between 18 and 35 years old in good health. Material for sequencing was blood. The CDR3 nucleotides are TGTGCCAGCAACTTGGTTTTTCGAGACAGGGACGACAATGAGCAGTTCTTC. It is translated as CASNLVFRDRDDNEQFF. The variable domain in full, with the rest retrieved from reference TRBV5-6 and TRBJ2-1, is DAGVTQSPTHLIKTRGQQVTLRCSPKSGHDTVSWYQQALGQGPQFIFQYYEEEERQRGNFPDRFSGHQFPNYSSELNVNALLLGDSALYLCASNLVFRDRDDNEQFFGPGTRLTVL.